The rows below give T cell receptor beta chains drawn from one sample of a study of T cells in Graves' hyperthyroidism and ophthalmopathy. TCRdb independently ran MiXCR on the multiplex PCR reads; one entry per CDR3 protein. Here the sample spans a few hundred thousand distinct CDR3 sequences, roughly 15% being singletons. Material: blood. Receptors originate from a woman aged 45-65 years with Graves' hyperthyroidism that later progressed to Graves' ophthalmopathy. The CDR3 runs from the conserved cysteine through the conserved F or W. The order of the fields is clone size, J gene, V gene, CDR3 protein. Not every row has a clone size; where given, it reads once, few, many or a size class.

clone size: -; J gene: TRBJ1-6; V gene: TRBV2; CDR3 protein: CAGSGIGQGSSYNSPLHF
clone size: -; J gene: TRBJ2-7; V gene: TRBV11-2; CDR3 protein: CASSFLPGEQYF
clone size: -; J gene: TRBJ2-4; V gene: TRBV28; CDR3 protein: CASSSRASGSYQYF
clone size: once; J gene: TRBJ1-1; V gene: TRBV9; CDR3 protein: CASTRGTENTEAFF
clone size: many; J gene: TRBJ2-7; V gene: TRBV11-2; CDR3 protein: CASSLEIGTGGVRSSYEQYF
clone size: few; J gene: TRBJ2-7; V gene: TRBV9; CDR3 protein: CASSRGTSGSYEQYF
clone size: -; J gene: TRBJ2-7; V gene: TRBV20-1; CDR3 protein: CSARGPPTSGSGYEQYF
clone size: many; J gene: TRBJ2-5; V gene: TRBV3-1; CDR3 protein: CASSQPTSGGIQETQYF
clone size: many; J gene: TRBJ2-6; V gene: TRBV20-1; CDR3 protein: CSASLPPPTGANVLTF
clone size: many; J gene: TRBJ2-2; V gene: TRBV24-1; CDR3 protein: CATSDPTRGARTGELFF
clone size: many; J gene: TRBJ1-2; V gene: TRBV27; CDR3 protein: CASSLRRTISNYGYTF
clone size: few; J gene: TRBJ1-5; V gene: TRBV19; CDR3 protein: CASSMGHNSNQPQHF
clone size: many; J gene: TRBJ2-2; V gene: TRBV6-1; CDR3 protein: CASTRRKNTGELFF
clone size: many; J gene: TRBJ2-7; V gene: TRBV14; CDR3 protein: CASSLLAGGYEQYF
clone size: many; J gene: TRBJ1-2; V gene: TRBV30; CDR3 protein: CATEDRGHYGYTF